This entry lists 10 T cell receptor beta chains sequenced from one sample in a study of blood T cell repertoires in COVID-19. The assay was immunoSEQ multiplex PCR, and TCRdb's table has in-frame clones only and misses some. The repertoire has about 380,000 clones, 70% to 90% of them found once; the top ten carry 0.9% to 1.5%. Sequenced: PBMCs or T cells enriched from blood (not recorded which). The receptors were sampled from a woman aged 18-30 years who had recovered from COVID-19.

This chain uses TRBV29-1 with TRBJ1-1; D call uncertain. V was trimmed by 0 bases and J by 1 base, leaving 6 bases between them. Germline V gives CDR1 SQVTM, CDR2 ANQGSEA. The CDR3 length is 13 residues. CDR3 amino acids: CSVEDQSNTEAFF. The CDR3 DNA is TGCAGCGTTGAAGATCAGTCGAACACTGAAGCTTTCTTT.

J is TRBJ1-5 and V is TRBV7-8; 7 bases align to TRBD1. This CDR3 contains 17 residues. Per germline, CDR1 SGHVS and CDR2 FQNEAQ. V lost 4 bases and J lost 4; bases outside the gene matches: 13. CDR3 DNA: TGTGCCAGCAGCTCGCGCAAACAGGGGCAATCAAATCAGCCCCAGCATTTT. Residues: CASSSRKQGQSNQPQHF.

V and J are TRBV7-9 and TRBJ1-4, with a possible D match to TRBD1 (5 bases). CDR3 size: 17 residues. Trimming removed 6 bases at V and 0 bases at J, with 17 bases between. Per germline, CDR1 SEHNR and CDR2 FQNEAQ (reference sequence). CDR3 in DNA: TGTGCCAGCAGACATTCAGGGTCCCCCGCAACTAATGAAAAACTGTTTTTT. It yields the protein CASRHSGSPATNEKLFF.

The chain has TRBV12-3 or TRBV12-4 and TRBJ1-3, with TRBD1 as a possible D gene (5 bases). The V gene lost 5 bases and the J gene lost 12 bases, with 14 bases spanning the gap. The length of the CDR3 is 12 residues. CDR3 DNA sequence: TGTGCCAGCAGTGACATCAGGGCAGACATATATTTT. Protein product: CASSDIRADIYF.

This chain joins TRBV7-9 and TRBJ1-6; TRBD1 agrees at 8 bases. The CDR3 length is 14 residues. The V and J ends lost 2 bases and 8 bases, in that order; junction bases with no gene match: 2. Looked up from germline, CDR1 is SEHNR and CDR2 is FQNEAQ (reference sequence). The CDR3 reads CASSLQGQDSPLHF. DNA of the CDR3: TGTGCCAGCAGCTTACAGGGACAGGATTCACCCCTCCACTTT. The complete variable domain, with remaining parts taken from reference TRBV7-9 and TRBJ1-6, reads DTGVSQNPRHKITKRGQNVTFRCDPISEHNRLYWYRQTLGQGPEFLTYFQNEAQLEKSRLLSDRFSAERPKGSFSTLEIQRTEQGDSAMYLCASSLQGQDSPLHFGNGTRLTVT.

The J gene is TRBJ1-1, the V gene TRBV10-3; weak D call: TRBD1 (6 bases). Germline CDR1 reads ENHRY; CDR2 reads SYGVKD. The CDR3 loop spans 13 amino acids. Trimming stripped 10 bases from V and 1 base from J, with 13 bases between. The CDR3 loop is CATLDRTNTEAFF. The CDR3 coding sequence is TGTGCCACCTTGGACAGAACGAACACTGAAGCTTTCTTT.

CDR3 region: CASSPGGAPEAFF. For the CDR3, the DNA is TGTGCCAGCAGCCCCGGAGGGGCCCCTGAAGCTTTCTTT. The chain has TRBV12-3 or TRBV12-4 and TRBJ1-1; D is perhaps TRBD1 (5 bases). The CDR3 totals 13 residues. V was cut by 6 bases and J by 6 bases, with 14 bases left in between.

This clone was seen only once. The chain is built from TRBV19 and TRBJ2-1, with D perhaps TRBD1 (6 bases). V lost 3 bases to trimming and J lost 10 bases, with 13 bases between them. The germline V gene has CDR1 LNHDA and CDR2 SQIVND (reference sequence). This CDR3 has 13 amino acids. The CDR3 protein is CASSMTGQYEQFF. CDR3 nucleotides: TGTGCCAGTAGTATGACCGGACAGTACGAGCAGTTCTTC.

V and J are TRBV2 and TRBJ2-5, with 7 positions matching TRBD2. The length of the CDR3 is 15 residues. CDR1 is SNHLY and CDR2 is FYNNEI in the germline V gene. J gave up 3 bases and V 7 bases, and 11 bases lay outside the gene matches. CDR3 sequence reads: CASTPQRAGEETQYF. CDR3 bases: TGTGCCAGCACCCCCCAGCGGGCGGGAGAAGAGACCCAGTACTTC.

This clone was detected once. The DNA of the CDR3 is TGCGCCAGCAGCCAAGATCTCGGCAGGGGGCTATACAATGAGCAGTTCTTC. Amino acid sequence: CASSQDLGRGLYNEQFF. The genes are TRBV4-1 and TRBJ2-1, with 8 bases aligning to TRBD1. This CDR3 region has 17 residues. Germline V lookup: CDR1 MGHRA, CDR2 YSYEKL. V shed 0 bases, J shed 4 bases, and the junction held 8 bases outside the gene matches.